The T cell receptor beta chain described here comes from a study of T cells expressing NK-cell markers. TCRdb derives one entry per CDR3 protein from the 5' RACE reads, leaving out DNA. The sample yields some 460,000 distinct CDR3 sequences, of which the top ten take up about 1.5%. Germline assignment: CDR1 SNHLY and CDR2 FYNNEI. This CDR3 comprises 13 residues. The sample was blood T cells: a sorted CD56 or NKG2C T cell subset, CD4+ or CD8+ T cells, or bulk PBMC T cells (not recorded which). This rearrangement joins TRBV2 to TRBJ2-2; lacking DNA, the TRBD2 call made by TCRdb goes unchecked. The receptor was derived from a woman between 45 and 60 years old in good health. The CDR3 sequence is CASELAGGRELFF. The full variable domain, in which reference TRBV2 and TRBJ2-2 provide the parts outside the CDR3, is EPEVTQTPSHQVTQMGQEVILRCVPISNHLYFYWYRQILGQKVEFLVSFYNNEISEKSEIFDDQFSVERPDGSNFTLKIRSTKLEDSAMYFCASELAGGRELFFGEGSRLTVL.